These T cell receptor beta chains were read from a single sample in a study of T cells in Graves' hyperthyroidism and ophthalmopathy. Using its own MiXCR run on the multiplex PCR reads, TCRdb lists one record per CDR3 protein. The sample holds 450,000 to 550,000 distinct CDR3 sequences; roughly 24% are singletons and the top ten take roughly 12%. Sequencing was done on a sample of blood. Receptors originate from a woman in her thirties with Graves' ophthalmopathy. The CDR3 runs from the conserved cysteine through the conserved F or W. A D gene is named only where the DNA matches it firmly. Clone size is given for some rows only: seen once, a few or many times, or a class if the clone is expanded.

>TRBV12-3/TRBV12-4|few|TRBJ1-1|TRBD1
TGTGCCAGCAGTCAGGGGGGGTCGGCTTTCTTT
CASSQGGSAFF
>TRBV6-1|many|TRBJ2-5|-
TGTGCCAGCACGACAGGTCAAGAGACCCAGTACTTC
CASTTGQETQYF
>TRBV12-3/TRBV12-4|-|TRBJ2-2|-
TGTGCCAGCAGCCCTGGGCAGGGGGGTGGCACCGGGGAGCTGTTTTTT
CASSPGQGGGTGELFF
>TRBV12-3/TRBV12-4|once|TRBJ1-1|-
TGTGCCAGCAGTTTAGGAGGGTACATCAACGCTGAAGCTTTCTTT
CASSLGGYINAEAFF
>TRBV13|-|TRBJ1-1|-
TGTGCCAGCAGCCCCCGGACTCGTTTGAACACTGAAGCTTTCTTT
CASSPRTRLNTEAFF
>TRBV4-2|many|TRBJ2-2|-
TGTGCCAGCAGCCAACACACCTTGGGGGGCCACACCGGGGAGCTGTTTTTT
CASSQHTLGGHTGELFF
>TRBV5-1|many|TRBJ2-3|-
TGCGCCAGCAGCGATGTAGGGACAGATACGCAGTATTTT
CASSDVGTDTQYF
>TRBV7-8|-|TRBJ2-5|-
TGTGCCAGCAGCTTGAACTTGAGGAGGGAGACCCAGTACTTC
CASSLNLRRETQYF
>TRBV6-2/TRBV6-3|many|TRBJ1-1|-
TGTGCCAGCAGTTCTGGACGGAGGGGGGACACTGAAGCTTTCTTT
CASSSGRRGDTEAFF
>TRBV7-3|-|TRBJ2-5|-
TGTGCCAGCAGCTTGGCCGGGTGGGGACAAGAGACCCAGTACTTC
CASSLAGWGQETQYF
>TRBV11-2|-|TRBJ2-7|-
TGTGCCAGCAGCTTTATTAAGGGGCGGTACGAGCAGTACTTC
CASSFIKGRYEQYF
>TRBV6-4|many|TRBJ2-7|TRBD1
TGTGCCAGCAGCAAGGACCTACGACAGGGATGGTTCTACGAGCAGTACTTC
CASSKDLRQGWFYEQYF
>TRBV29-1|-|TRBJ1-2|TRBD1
TGCAGCGTTGACGGCACAGGGGGAGGCTACACCTTC
CSVDGTGGGYTF
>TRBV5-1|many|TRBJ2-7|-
TGCGCCAGCAGCTCTACGAACCCAGGGAACGAGCAGTACTTC
CASSSTNPGNEQYF
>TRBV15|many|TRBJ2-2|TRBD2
TGTGCCACCAGCAGAGGCGGACTAGGGTTTACCGGGGAGCTGTTTTTT
CATSRGGLGFTGELFF
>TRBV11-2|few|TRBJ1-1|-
TGTGCCAGCAGCCACCCGTCCGGCACGAACACTGAAGCTTTCTTT
CASSHPSGTNTEAFF
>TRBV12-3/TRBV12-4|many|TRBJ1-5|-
TGTGCCAGCACCCGCGATAATCAGCCCCAGCATTTT
CASTRDNQPQHF
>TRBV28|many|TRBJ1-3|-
TGTGCCAGCAGTCCCTGGGGGGGCTGGGGAAACACCATATATTTT
CASSPWGGWGNTIYF
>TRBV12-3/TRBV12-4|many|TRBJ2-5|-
TGTGCCAGCAGTGAGACGGGTATGGGGGAGACCCAGTACTTC
CASSETGMGETQYF
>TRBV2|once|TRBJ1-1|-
TGTGCCAGCGTAGGACTGGAAGCTTTCTTT
CASVGLEAFF
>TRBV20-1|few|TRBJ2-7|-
TGCAGTGCTAGAGATCCGGGCGGGACACAAAGTAACTACGAGCAGTACTTC
CSARDPGGTQSNYEQYF
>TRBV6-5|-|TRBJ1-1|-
TGTGCCAGCAGTTACACGAGAGGGAACACTGACGCTTTCTTT
CASSYTRGNTDAFF
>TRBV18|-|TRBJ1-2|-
TGTGCCAGCTCACCGGCAGGGACCGACTATGGCCACACCTTC
CASSPAGTDYGHTF
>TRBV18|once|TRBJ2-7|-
TGTGCCAGCTCCGTGGGGGACACTCGTTACGAGCAGTACTTC
CASSVGDTRYEQYF
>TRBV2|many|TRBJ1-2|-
TGTGCCAGCAGTGACCCGGGACCAGACTATGGCTACACCTTC
CASSDPGPDYGYTF
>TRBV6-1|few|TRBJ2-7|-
TGTGCCAGCAGTGAAGCTGGTGTAGGGGTCCACGAGCAGTACTTC
CASSEAGVGVHEQYF
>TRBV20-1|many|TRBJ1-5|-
TGCAGTGCTAGAGATATAGAACGGATTTATCAGCCCCAGCATTTT
CSARDIERIYQPQHF
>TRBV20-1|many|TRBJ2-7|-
TGCAGTGCTAGGCAGACAGCCGAGCAGTACTTC
CSARQTAEQYF